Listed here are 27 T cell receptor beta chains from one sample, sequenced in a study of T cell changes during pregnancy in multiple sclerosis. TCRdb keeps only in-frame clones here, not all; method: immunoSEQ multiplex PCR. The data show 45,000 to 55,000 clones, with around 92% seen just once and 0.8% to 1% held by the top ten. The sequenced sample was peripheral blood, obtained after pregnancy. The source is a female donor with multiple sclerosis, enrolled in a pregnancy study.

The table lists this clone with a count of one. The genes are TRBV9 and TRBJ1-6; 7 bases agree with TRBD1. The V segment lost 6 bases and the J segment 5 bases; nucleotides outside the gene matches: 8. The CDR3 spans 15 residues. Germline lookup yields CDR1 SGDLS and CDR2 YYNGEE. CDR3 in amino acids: CASTTGDRDNSPLHF. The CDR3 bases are TGTGCCAGCACAACAGGGGATCGAGATAATTCACCCCTCCACTTT.

CDR3 residues: CASSLQGATQYF. The CDR3 region has the DNA TGTGCCAGCAGCTTGCAGGGCGCCACGCAGTATTTT. The chain employs TRBV5-6 and TRBJ2-3; perhaps TRBD1 as D (5 bases). CDR3 length: 12 residues. Looked up from germline, CDR1 is SGHDT and CDR2 is YYEEEE. V lost 1 base and J 9 bases, leaving 9 bases between the germline ends.

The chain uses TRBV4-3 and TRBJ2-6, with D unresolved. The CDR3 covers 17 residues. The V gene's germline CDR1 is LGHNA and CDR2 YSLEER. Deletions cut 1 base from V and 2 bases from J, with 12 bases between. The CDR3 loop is CASSQALSGAGANVLTF. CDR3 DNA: TGCGCCAGCAGCCAAGCGCTTTCGGGTGCTGGGGCCAACGTCCTGACTTTC.

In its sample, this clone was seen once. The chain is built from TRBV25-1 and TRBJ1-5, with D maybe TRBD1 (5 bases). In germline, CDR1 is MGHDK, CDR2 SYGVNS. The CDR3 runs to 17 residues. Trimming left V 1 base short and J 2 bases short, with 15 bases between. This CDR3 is CASSESAGPPGNQPQHF. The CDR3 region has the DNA TGTGCCAGCAGTGAATCGGCGGGACCCCCGGGCAATCAGCCCCAGCATTTT.

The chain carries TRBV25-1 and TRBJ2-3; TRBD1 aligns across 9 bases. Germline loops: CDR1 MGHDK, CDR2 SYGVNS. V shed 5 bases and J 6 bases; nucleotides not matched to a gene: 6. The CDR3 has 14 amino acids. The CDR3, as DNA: TGTGCCAGCAGTCTCGGGACAGGGTCGGATACGCAGTATTTT. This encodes CASSLGTGSDTQYF.

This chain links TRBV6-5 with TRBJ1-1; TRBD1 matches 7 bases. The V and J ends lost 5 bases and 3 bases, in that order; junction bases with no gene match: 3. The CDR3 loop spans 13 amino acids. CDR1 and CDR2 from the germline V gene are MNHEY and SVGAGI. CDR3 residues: CASSRDRDTEAFF. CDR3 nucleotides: TGTGCCAGCAGTCGAGACAGGGACACTGAAGCTTTCTTT.

The CDR3 region is CASSPGEGGQDTQYF. CDR3 sequence (DNA): TGCGCCAGCAGCCCGGGTGAGGGGGGGCAGGATACGCAGTATTTT. The chain is built from TRBV4-1 and TRBJ2-3; TRBD2 might be the D (7 bases). The germline gives CDR1 MGHRA, CDR2 YSYEKL. Trimming removed 4 bases from V and 6 bases from J, with 17 bases in between. CDR3 length: 15 amino acids.

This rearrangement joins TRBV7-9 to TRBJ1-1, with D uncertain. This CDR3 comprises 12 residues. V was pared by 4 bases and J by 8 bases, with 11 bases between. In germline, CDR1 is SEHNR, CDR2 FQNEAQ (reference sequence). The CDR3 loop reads CASSSGSPEAFF. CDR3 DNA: TGTGCCAGCAGCTCCGGGAGCCCAGAAGCTTTCTTT.

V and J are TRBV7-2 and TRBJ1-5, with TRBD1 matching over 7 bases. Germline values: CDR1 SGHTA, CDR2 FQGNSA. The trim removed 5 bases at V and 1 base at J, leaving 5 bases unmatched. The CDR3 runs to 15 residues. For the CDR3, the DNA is TGTGCCAGCAGCCTTAACAGGGGAAGCAATCAGCCCCAGCATTTT. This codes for CASSLNRGSNQPQHF. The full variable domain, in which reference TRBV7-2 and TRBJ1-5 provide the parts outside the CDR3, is GAGVSQSPSNKVTEKGKDVELRCDPISGHTALYWYRQSLGQGLEFLIYFQGNSAPDKSGLPSDRFSAERTGGSVSTLTIQRTQQEDSAVYLCASSLNRGSNQPQHFGDGTRLSIL.

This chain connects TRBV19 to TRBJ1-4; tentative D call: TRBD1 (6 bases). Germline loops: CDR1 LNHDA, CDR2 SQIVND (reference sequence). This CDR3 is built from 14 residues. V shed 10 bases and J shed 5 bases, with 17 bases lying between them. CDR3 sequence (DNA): TGTGCCACCAGTACCGGGGGGCGAAATGAAAAACTGTTTTTT. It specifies CATSTGGRNEKLFF.

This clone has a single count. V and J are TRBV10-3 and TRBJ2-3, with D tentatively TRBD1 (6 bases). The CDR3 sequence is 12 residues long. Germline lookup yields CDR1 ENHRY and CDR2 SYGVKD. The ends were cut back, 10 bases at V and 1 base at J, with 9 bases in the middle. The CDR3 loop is CATQGRTDTQYF. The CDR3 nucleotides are TGTGCCACCCAGGGGCGCACAGATACGCAGTATTTT.

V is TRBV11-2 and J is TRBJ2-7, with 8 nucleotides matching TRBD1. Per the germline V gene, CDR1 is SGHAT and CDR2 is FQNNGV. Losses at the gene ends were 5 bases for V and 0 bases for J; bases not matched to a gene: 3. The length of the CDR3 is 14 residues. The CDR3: CASSRDRGSYEQYF. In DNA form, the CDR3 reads TGTGCCAGCAGCAGAGACAGGGGCTCCTACGAGCAGTACTTC.

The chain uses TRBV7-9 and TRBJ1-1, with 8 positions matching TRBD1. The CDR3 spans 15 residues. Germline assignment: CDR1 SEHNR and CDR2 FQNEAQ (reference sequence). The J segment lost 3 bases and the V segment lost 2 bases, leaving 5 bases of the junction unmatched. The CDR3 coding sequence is TGTGCCAGCAGCTTAATGGGACAGGCGGACACTGAAGCTTTCTTT. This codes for CASSLMGQADTEAFF.

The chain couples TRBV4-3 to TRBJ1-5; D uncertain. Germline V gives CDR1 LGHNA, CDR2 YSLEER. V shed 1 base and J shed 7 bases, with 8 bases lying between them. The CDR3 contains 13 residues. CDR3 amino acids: CASSQVRAQPQHF. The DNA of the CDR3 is TGCGCCAGCAGCCAAGTGAGGGCGCAGCCCCAGCATTTT.

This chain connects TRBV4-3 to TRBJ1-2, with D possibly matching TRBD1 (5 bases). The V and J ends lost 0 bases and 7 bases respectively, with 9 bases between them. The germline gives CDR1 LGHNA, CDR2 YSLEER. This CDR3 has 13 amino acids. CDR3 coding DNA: TGCGCCAGCAGCCAAGAAACAGGAGCTGGCTACACCTTC. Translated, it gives CASSQETGAGYTF.

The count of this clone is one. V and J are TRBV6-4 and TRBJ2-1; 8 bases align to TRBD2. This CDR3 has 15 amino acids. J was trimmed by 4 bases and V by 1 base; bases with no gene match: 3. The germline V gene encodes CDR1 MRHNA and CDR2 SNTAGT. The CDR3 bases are TGTGCCAGCAGTGACTGGGCGGGGGGTTACAATGAGCAGTTCTTC. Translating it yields CASSDWAGGYNEQFF.

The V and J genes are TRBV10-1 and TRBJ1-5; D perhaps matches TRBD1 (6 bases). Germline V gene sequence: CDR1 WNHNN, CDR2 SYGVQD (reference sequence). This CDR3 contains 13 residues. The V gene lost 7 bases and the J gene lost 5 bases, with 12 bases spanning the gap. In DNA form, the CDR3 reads TGCGCCAGCATGAGGGGGAAAGATCAGCCCCAGCATTTT. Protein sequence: CASMRGKDQPQHF.

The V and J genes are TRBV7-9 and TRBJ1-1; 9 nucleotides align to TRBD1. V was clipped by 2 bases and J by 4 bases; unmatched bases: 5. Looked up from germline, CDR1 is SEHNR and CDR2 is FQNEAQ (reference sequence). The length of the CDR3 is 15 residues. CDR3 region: CASSLPRTGATEAFF. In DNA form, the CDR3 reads TGTGCCAGCAGCTTACCTCGGACAGGGGCCACTGAAGCTTTCTTT.

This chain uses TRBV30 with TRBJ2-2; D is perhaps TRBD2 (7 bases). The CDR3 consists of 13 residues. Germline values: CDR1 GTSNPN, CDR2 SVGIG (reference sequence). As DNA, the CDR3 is TGTGCTGGGGGAGGGGGTTGGACCGGGGAGCTGTTTTTT. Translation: CAGGGGWTGELFF.

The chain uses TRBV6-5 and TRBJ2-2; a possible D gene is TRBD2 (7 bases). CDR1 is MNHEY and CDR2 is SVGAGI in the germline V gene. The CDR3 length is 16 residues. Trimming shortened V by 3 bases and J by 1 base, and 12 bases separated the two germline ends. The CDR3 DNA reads TGTGCCAGCAGTTATGGGCGGGGGCGGAACACCGGGGAGCTGTTTTTT. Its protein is CASSYGRGRNTGELFF.

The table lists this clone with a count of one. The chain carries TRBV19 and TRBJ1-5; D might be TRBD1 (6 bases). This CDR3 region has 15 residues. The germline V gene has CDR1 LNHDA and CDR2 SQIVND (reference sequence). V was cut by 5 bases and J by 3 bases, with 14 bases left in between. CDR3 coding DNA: TGTGCCAGTAGTTTACAGGGTACACTCAATCAGCCCCAGCATTTT. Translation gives CASSLQGTLNQPQHF.

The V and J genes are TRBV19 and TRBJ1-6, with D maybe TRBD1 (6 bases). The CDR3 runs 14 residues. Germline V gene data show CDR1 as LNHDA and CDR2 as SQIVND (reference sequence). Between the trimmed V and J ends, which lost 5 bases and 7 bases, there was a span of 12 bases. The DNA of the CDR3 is TGTGCCAGTAGTTTACAGGGAGAAAATTCACCCCTCCACTTT. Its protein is CASSLQGENSPLHF. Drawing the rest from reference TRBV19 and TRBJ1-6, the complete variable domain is DGGITQSPKYLFRKEGQNVTLSCEQNLNHDAMYWYRQDPGQGLRLIYYSQIVNDFQKGDIAEGYSVSREKKESFPLTVTSAQKNPTAFYLCASSLQGENSPLHFGNGTRLTVT.

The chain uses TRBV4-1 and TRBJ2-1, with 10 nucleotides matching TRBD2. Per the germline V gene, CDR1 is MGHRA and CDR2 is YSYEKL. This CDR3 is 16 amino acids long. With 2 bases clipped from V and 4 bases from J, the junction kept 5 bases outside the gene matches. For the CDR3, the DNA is TGCGCCAGCAGCCAATCCCTTAGCGGGGGGTACAATGAGCAGTTCTTC. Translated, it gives CASSQSLSGGYNEQFF.

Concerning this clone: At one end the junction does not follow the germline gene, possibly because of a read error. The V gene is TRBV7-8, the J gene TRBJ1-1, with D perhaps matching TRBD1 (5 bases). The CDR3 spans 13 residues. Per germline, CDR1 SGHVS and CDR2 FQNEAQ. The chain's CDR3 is CASRLDRNTEAFF. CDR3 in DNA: TGTGCCAGCAGATTAGACAGAAACACTGAAGCTTTCTTT.

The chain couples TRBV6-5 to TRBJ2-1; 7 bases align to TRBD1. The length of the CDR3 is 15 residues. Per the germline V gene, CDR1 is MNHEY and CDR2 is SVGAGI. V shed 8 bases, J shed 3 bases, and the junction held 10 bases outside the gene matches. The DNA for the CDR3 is TGTGCCAGCTATAGTCGGGGACAGTACTACAATGAGCAGTTCTTC. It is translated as CASYSRGQYYNEQFF.

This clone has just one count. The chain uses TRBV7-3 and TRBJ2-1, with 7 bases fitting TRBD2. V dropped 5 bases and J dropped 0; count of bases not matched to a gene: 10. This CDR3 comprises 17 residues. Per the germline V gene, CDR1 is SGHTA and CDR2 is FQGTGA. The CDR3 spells CASSTHLAGSSYNEQFF. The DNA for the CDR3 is TGTGCCAGCAGCACCCACTTAGCGGGTAGCTCCTACAATGAGCAGTTCTTC.

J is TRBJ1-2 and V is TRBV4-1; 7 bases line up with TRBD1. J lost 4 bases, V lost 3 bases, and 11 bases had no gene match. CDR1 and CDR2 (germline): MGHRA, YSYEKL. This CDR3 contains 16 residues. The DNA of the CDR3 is TGCGCCAGCAGCCAGATTCTAGGGGGCAGATTCTATGGCTACACCTTC. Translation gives CASSQILGGRFYGYTF.